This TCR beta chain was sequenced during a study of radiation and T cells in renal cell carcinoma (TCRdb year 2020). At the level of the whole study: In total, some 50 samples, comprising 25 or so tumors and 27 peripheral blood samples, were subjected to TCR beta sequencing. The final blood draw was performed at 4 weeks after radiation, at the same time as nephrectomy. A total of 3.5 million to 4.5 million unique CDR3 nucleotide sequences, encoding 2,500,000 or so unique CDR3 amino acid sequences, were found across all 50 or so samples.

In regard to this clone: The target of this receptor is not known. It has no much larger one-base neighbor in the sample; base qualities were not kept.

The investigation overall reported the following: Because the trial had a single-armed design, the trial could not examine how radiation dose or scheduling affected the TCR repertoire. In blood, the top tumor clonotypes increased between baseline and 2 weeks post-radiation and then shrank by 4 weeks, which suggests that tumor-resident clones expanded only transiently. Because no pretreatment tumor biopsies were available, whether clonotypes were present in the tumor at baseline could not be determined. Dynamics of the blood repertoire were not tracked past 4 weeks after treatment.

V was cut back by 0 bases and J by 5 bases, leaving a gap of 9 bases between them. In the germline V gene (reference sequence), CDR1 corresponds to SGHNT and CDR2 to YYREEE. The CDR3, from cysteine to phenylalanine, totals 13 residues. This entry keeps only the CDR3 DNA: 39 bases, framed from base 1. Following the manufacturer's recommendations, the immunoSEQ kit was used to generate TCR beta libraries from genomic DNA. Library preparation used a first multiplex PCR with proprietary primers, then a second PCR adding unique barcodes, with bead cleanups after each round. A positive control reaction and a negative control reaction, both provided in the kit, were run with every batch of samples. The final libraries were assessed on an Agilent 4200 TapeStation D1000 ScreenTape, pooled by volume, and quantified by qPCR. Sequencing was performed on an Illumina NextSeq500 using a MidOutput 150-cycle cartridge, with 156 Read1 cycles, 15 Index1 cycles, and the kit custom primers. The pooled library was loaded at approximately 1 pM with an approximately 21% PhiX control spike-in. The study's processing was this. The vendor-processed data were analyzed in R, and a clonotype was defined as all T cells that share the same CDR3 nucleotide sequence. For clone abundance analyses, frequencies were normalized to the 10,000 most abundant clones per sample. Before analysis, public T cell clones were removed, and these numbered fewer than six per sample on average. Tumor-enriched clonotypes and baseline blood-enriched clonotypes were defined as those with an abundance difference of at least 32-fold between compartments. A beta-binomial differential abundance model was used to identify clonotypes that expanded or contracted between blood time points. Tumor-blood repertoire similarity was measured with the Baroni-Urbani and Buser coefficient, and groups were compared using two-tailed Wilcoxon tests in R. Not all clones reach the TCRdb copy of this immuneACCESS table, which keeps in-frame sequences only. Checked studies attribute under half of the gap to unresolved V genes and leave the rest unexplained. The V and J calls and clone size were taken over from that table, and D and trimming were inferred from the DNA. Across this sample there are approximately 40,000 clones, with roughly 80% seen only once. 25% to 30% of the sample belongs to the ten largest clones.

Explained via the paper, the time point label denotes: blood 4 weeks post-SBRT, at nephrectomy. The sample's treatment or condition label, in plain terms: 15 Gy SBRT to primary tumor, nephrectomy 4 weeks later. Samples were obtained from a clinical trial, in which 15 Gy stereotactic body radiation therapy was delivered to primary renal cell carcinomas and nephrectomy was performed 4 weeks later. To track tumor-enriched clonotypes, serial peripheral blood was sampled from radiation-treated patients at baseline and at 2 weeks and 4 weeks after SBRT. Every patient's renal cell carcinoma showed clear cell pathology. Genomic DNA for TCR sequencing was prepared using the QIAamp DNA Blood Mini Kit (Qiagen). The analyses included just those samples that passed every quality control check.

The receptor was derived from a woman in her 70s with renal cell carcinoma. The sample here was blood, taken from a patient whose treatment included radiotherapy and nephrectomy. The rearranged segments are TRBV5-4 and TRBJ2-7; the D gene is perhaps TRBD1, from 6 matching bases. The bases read TGTGCCAGCAGCTTGGCAGGGGTCGACGAGCAGTACTTC. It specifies CASSLAGVDEQYF.